This TCR beta chain was captured by sequencing in a study of metastatic and nonmetastatic thyroid tumors. Overall study: Where malignant and benign thyroid patients were concerned, repertoires were compared across blood and tumor or nodule tissue.

TCRdb used MiXCR to call clones anew from the PCR reads. The sample records roughly 40,000 clones, roughly an eighth being singletons. Comment on this clone: The antigen remains unidentified. This CDR3 is also generated by other DNA sequences in the sample.

Thyroid surgery took place with no prior treatment in any patient. Germline V gene data show CDR1 as SGHAT and CDR2 as FQNNGV. The trim removed 6 bases at V and 7 bases at J, leaving 18 bases unmatched. The CDR3 extends over 16 amino acids. Study-level findings and limits: For both blood and tumor, malignant thyroid tumors reportedly showed significantly higher TCR beta diversity than benign nodules did.

The receptor's source is a male donor with papillary thyroid cancer or a benign thyroid nodule (not recorded which). Some clones in this sample may be carry-over from other donors' samples. The specimen sequenced was blood. This chain joins TRBV11-2 and TRBJ2-7, with 7 bases fitting TRBD1. In DNA form, the CDR3 reads TGTGCCAGCAGTTCGCTCAGGGGGAAATCTTCGTGGGAGCAGTACTTC. Its translation: CASSSLRGKSSWEQYF.